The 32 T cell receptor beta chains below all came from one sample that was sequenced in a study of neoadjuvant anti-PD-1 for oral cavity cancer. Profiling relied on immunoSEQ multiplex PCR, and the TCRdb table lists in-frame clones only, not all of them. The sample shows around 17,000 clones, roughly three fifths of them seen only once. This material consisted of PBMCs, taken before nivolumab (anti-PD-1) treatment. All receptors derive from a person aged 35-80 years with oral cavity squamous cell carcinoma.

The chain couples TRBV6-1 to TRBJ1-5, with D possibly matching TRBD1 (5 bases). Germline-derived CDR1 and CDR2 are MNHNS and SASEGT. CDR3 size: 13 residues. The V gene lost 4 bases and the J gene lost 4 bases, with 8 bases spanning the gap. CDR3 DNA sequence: TGTGCCAGCAGTGGACAGTCGAATCAGCCCCAGCATTTT. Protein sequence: CASSGQSNQPQHF.

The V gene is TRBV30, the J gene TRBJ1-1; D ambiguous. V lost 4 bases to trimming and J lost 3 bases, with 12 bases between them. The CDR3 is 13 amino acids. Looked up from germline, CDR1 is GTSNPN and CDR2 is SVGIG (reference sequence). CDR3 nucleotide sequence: TGTGCCTGGAAAAAGGGCGGATACACTGAAGCTTTCTTT. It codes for CAWKKGGYTEAFF. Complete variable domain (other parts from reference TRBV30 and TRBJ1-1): SQTIHQWPATLVQPVGSPLSLECTVEGTSNPNLYWYRQAAGRGLQLLFYSVGIGQISSEVPQNLSASRPQDRQFILSSKKLLLSDSGFYLCAWKKGGYTEAFFGQGTRLTVV.

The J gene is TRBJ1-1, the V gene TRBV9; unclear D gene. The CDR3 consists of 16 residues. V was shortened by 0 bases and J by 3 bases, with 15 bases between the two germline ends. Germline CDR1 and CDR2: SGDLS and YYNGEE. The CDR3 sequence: CASSVGGGRGHTEAFF. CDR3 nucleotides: TGTGCCAGCAGCGTAGGTGGAGGACGGGGTCACACTGAAGCTTTCTTT.

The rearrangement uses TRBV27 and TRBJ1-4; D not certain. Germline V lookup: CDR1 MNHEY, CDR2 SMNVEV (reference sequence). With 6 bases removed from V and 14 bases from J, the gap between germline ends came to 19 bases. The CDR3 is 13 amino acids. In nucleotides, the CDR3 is TGTGCCAGCAGCCAAAACTCGGCGCGGAGGCTGTTTTTT. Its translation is CASSQNSARRLFF.

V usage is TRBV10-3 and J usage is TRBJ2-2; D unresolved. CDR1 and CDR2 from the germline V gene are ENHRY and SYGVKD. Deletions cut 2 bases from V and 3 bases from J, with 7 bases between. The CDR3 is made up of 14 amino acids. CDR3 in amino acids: CAISERTDTGELFF. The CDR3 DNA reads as TGTGCCATCAGTGAGCGTACAGACACCGGGGAGCTGTTTTTT.

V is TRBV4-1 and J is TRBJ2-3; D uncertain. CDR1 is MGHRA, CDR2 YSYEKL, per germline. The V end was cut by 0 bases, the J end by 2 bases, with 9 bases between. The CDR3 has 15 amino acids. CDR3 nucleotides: TGCGCCAGCAGCCAAGATGGCACCTCCACAGATACGCAGTATTTT. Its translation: CASSQDGTSTDTQYF.

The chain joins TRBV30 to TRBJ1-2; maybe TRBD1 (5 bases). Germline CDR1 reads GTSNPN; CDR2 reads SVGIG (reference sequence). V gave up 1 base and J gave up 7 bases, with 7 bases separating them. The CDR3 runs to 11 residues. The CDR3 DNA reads TGTGCCTGGAGTGAAGGGGTTGGCTACACCTTC. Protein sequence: CAWSEGVGYTF.

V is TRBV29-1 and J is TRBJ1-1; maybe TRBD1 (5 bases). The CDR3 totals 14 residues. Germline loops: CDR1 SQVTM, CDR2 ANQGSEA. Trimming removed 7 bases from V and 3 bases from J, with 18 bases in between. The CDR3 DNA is TGCAGCGCAACAACAGGTGAATGGTACACTGAAGCTTTCTTT. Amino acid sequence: CSATTGEWYTEAFF.

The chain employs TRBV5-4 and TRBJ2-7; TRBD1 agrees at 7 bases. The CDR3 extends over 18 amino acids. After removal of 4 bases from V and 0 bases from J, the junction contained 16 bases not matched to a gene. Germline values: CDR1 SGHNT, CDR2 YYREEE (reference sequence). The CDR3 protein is CASSGTGDPNRSSYEQYF. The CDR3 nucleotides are TGTGCCAGCAGCGGAACAGGGGATCCCAATAGGAGCTCCTACGAGCAGTACTTC. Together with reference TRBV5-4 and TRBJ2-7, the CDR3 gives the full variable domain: ETGVTQSPTHLIKTRGQQVTLRCSSQSGHNTVSWYQQALGQGPQFIFQYYREEENGRGNFPPRFSGLQFPNYSSELNVNALELDDSALYLCASSGTGDPNRSSYEQYFGPGTRLTVT.

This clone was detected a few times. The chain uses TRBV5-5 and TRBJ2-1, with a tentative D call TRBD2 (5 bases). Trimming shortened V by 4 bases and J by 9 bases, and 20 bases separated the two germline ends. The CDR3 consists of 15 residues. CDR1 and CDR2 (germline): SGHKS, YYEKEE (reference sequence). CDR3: CASSTKASFGVEQFF. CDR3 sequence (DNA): TGTGCCAGCAGCACTAAAGCGTCGTTCGGGGTTGAGCAGTTCTTC.

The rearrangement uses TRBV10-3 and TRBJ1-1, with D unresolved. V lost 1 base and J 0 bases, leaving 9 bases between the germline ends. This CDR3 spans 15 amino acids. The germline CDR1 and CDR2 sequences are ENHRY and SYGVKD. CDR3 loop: CAISELMGMNTEAFF. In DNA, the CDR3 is TGTGCCATCAGTGAGTTAATGGGAATGAACACTGAAGCTTTCTTT.

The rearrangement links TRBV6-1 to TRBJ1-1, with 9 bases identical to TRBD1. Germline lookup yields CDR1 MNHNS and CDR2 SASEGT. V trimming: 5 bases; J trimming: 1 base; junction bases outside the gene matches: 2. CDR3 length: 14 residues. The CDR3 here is CASSTQGANTEAFF. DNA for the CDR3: TGTGCCAGCAGTACACAGGGGGCGAACACTGAAGCTTTCTTT.

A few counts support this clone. The CDR3 loop is CASGRIGASGQGNTIYF. CDR3 nucleotides: TGCGCCAGCGGACGCATAGGGGCCAGCGGACAAGGAAACACCATATATTTT. The rearrangement links TRBV10-2 to TRBJ1-3; D perhaps matches TRBD1 (5 bases). Germline CDR1 is WSHSY and CDR2 is SAAADI. Trimming took 8 bases from V and 4 from J, leaving 24 bases between them. The CDR3 is 17 residues long.

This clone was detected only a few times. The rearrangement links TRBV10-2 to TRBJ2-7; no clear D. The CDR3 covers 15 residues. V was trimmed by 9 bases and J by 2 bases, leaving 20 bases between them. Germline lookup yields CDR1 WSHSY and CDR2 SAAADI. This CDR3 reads CASKVAASGPYEQYF. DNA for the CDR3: TGCGCCAGTAAGGTAGCTGCAAGTGGGCCCTACGAGCAGTACTTC.

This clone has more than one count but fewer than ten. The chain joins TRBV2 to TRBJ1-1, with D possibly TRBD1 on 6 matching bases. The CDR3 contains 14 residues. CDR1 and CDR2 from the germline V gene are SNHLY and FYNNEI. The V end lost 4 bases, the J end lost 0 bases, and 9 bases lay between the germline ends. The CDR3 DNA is TGTGCCAGCAGTGCGGCAGGGGTGAACACTGAAGCTTTCTTT. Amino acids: CASSAAGVNTEAFF.

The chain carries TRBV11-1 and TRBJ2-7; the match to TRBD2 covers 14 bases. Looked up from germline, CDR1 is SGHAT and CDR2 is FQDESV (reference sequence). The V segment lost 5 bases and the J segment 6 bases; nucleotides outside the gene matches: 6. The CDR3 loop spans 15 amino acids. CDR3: CASSPRLAGGGEQYF. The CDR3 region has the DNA TGTGCCAGCAGCCCCAGACTAGCGGGAGGGGGCGAGCAGTACTTC.

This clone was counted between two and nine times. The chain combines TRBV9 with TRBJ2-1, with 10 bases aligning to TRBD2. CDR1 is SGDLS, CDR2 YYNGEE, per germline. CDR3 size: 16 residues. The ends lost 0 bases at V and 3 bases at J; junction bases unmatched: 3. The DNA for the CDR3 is TGTGCCAGCAGCGTAGCTGGACTAGCGGACTACAATGAGCAGTTCTTC. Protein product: CASSVAGLADYNEQFF.

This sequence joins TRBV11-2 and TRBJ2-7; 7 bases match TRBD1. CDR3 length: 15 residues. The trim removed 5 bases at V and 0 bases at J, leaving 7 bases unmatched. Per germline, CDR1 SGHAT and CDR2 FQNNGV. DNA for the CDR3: TGTGCCAGCAGCCAGGGGACAGCGGCCTCCTACGAGCAGTACTTC. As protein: CASSQGTAASYEQYF.

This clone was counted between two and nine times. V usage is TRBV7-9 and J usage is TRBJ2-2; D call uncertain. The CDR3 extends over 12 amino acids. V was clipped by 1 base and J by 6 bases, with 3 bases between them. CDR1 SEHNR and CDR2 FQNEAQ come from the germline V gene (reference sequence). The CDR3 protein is CASSLGPGELFF. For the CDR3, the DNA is TGTGCCAGCAGCTTAGGACCCGGGGAGCTGTTTTTT.

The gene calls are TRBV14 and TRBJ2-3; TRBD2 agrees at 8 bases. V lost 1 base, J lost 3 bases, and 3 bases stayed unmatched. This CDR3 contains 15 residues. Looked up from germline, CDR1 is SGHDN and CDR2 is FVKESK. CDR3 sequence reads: CASSQAGGRTDTQYF. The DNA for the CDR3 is TGTGCCAGCAGCCAAGCGGGAGGGAGAACAGATACGCAGTATTTT.

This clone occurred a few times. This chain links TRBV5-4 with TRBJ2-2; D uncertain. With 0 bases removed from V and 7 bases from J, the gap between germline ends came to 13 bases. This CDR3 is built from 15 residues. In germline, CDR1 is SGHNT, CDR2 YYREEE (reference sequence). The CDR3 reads CASSLDRATGGELFF. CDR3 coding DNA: TGTGCCAGCAGCTTGGATAGAGCGACGGGCGGGGAGCTGTTTTTT.

The CDR3, as DNA: TGTGCCTGGAGTGGGGGGACTAGGACCTACGAGCAGTACTTC. Amino acid sequence: CAWSGGTRTYEQYF. The V and J genes are TRBV30 and TRBJ2-7; 8 nucleotides align to TRBD2. Germline CDR1 and CDR2: GTSNPN and SVGIG (reference sequence). CDR3 length: 14 amino acids. Trimming took 1 base from V and 2 from J; bases not matched to a gene: 4.

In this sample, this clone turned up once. As DNA, the CDR3 is TGTGCCAGCAGTGAATATCTGGACACAGATACGCAGTATTTT. This codes for CASSEYLDTDTQYF. The V and J genes are TRBV2 and TRBJ2-3, with D unresolved. The CDR3 totals 14 residues. V lost 2 bases and J 2 bases, leaving 8 bases between the germline ends. The V gene's germline CDR1 is SNHLY and CDR2 FYNNEI.

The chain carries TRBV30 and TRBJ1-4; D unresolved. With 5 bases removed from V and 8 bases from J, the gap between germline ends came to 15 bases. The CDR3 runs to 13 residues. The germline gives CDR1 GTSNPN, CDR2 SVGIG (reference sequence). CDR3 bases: TGTGCCTGGGCCCTAAGTGCTAGAGAAAAACTGTTTTTT. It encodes CAWALSAREKLFF. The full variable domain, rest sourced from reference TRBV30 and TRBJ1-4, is SQTIHQWPATLVQPVGSPLSLECTVEGTSNPNLYWYRQAAGRGLQLLFYSVGIGQISSEVPQNLSASRPQDRQFILSSKKLLLSDSGFYLCAWALSAREKLFFGSGTQLSVL.

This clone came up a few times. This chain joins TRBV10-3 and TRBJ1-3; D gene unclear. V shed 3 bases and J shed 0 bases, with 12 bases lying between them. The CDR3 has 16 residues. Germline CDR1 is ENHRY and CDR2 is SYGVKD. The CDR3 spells CAISDLWAPSGNTIYF. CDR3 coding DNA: TGTGCCATCAGTGACTTGTGGGCTCCCTCTGGAAACACCATATATTTT.

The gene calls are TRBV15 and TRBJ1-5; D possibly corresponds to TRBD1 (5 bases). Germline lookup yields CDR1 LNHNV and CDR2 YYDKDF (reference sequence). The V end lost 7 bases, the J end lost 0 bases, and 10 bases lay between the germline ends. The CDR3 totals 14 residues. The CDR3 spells CATKEGYSNQPQHF. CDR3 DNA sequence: TGTGCCACCAAAGAGGGGTATAGCAATCAGCCCCAGCATTTT.

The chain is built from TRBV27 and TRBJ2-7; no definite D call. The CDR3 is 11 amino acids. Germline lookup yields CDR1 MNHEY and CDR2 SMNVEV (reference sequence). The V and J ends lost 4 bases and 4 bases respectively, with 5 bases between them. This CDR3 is CASSSPYEQYF. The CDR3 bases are TGTGCCAGCAGTTCGCCTTACGAGCAGTACTTC.

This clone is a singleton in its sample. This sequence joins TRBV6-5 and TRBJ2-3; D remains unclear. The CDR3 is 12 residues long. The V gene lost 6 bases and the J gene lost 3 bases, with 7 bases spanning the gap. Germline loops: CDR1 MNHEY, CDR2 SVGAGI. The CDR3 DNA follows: TGTGCCAGCAGGGCGACGACAGATACGCAGTATTTT. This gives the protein CASRATTDTQYF.

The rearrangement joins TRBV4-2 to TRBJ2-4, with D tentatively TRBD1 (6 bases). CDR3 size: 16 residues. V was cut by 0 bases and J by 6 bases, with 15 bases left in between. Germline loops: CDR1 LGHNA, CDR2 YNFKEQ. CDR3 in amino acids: CASSQDGQGFSNIQYF. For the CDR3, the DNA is TGTGCCAGCAGCCAAGATGGGCAGGGGTTCTCAAACATTCAGTACTTC.

The CDR3 loop is CAISDRASYSYNEQFF. CDR3 nucleotide sequence: TGTGCCATCAGTGATCGCGCAAGCTACTCCTACAATGAGCAGTTCTTC. The chain links TRBV10-3 to TRBJ2-1; D is undetermined. V gave up 3 bases and J gave up 0 bases, with 12 bases separating them. Germline V lookup: CDR1 ENHRY, CDR2 SYGVKD. The CDR3 has 16 amino acids.

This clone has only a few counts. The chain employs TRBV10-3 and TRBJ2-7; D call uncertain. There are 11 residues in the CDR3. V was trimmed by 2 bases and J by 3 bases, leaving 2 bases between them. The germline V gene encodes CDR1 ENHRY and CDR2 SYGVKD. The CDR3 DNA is TGTGCCATCAGTGAGAACTACGAGCAGTACTTC. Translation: CAISENYEQYF.

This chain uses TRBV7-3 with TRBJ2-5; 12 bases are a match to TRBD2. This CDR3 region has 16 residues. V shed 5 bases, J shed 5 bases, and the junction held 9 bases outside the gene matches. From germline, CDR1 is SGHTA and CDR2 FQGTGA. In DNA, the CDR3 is TGTGCCAGCAGCCCCGGACTAGCGGGAACTTTTGAGACCCAGTACTTC. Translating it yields CASSPGLAGTFETQYF.